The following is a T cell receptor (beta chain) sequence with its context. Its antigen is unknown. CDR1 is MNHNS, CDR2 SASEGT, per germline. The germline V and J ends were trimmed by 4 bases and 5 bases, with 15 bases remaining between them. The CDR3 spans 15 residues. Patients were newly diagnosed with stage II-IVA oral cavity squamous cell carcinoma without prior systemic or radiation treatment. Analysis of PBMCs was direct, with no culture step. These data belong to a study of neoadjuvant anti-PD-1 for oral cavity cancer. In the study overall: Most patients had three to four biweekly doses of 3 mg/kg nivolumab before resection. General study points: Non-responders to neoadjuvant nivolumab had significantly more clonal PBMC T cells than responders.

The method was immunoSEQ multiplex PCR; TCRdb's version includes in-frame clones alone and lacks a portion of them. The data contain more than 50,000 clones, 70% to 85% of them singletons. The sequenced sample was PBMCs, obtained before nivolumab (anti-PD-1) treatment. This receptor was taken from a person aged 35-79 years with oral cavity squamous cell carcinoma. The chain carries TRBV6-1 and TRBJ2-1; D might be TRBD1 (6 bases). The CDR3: CASSAMQGQNNEQFF. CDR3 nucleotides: TGTGCCAGCAGTGCTATGCAGGGACAAAACAATGAGCAGTTCTTC.